Following are 18 T cell receptor beta chains from one sample sequenced in a study of blood T cells in healthy people across ages. Together with a sample-barcoded 5' primer, a J-beta primer mix was included in a second PCR lasting roughly 6 to 12 cycles. TCRdb redid the calling of the 5' RACE reads with MiXCR, one entry per CDR3 protein. The sample lists more than 1.4 million distinct CDR3 sequences, roughly 40% occurring once. Material for sequencing was blood. The receptors derive from a woman between 18 and 29 years old in good health.

This chain uses TRBV12-3 or TRBV12-4 with TRBJ2-1, with D perhaps matching TRBD1 (6 bases). The CDR3 contains 15 residues. Trimming took 5 bases from V and 3 from J, leaving 14 bases between them. The CDR3 DNA follows: TGTGCCAGCAGTACCCGGGACACCCGCTACAATGAGCAGTTCTTC. Translation: CASSTRDTRYNEQFF.

This chain joins TRBV7-2 and TRBJ1-4, with 9 bases aligning to TRBD1. J gave up 4 bases and V 5 bases, and 8 bases lay outside the gene matches. This CDR3 region has 16 residues. Germline V CDR1 and CDR2: SGHTA, FQGNSA. In DNA, the CDR3 is TGTGCCAGCAGCCTGGGGACAGGGAAGAATAATGAAAAACTGTTTTTT. It codes for CASSLGTGKNNEKLFF.

V usage is TRBV6-5 and J usage is TRBJ2-7, with 9 bases fitting TRBD1. From germline, CDR1 is MNHEY and CDR2 SVGAGI. The CDR3 consists of 13 residues. V gave up 7 bases and J gave up 3 bases; unmatched junction bases: 4. CDR3: CASKGTGNYEQYF. In DNA, the CDR3 is TGTGCCAGCAAGGGGACAGGGAACTACGAGCAGTACTTC.

The chain has TRBV13 and TRBJ2-7, with 11 bases fitting TRBD2. Germline V gene data show CDR1 as PRHDT and CDR2 as FYEKMQ (reference sequence). V lost 5 bases to trimming and J lost 0 bases; unmatched junction nucleotides: 3. The CDR3 length is 15 residues. Written as DNA, the CDR3 is TGTGCCAGCAGCACGACTAGCGGGACCTCCTACGAGCAGTACTTC. It codes for CASSTTSGTSYEQYF.

This clonotype was counted a few times. The chain uses TRBV6-5 and TRBJ1-4; tentatively, D is TRBD1 (6 bases). The germline V and J ends were trimmed by 3 bases and 10 bases, with 18 bases remaining between them. The V gene's germline CDR1 is MNHEY and CDR2 SVGAGI. This CDR3 has 15 amino acids. CDR3 protein: CASSYSGTPGGKLFF. The CDR3 region has the DNA TGTGCCAGCAGTTATTCCGGGACACCGGGGGGAAAACTGTTTTTT.

On this clonotype: The germline gene is not matched at one end of the junction; a read error may be the cause. The CDR3 DNA reads TGTGCCAGCAGTTTACCGGGACGACGGGAGGATGAGAAGTTCTTC. Protein: CASSLPGRREDEKFF. The rearrangement uses TRBV27 and TRBJ2-1; 7 positions match TRBD2. Germline CDR1 and CDR2: MNHEY and SMNVEV (reference sequence). There are 15 residues in the CDR3.

CDR3 nucleotides: TGTGCCAGCAGCCCCCCGCAGGGCTTGGCGGCCGGGGAGCTGTTTTTT. It specifies CASSPPQGLAAGELFF. This rearrangement joins TRBV7-8 to TRBJ2-2; the D gene is possibly TRBD1 (5 bases). The germline V and J ends were trimmed by 5 bases and 6 bases, with 19 bases remaining between them. The CDR3 covers 16 residues. Germline CDR1 reads SGHVS; CDR2 reads FQNEAQ.

V gene TRBV12-3 or TRBV12-4 combines with J gene TRBJ1-2, with 7 nucleotides matching TRBD1. This CDR3 has 14 residues. The V and J ends lost 2 bases and 7 bases, in that order; junction bases with no gene match: 7. CDR3 coding DNA: TGTGCCAGCAGTTTATCAGGGGGGCTCTTTGGCTACACCTTC. It encodes CASSLSGGLFGYTF.

CDR3: CASSLSETDPYEQYF. The DNA for the CDR3 is TGCGCCAGCAGCTTGTCAGAGACAGACCCCTACGAGCAGTACTTC. The chain is built from TRBV5-1 and TRBJ2-7, with a tentative D call TRBD1 (5 bases). Per germline, CDR1 SGHRS and CDR2 YFSETQ. Trimming left V 1 base short and J 2 bases short, with 13 bases between. The CDR3 consists of 15 residues.

Of note for this clonotype: One junction end does not reproduce the germline sequence, and a read error may be involved. The chain recombines TRBV20-1 with TRBJ1-2; D not certain. CDR1 is DFQATT and CDR2 is SNEGSKA in the germline V gene (reference sequence). There are 16 residues in the CDR3. CDR3 sequence reads: CSAGEIGGNKNYGYTF. DNA for the CDR3: TGCAGTGCTGGAGAGATTGGAGGGAATAAAAACTATGGCTACACCTTC.

The sample holds a few counts of this clonotype. The chain uses TRBV9 and TRBJ2-3; D is ambiguous. Germline loops: CDR1 SGDLS, CDR2 YYNGEE. Trimming cost V 3 bases and J 4 bases, with 12 bases left between them. The CDR3 spans 14 residues. In DNA form, the CDR3 reads TGTGCCAGCAGCGCCACGCCGGGTTCAGATACGCAGTATTTT. It encodes CASSATPGSDTQYF. Using reference TRBV9 and TRBJ2-3 for the parts outside the CDR3, the full variable domain is DSGVTQTPKHLITATGQRVTLRCSPRSGDLSVYWYQQSLDQGLQFLIQYYNGEERAKGNILERFSAQQFPDLHSELNLSSLELGDSALYFCASSATPGSDTQYFGPGTRLTVL.

Comments on this clonotype: The junction shows a germline mismatch at one end, possibly a read error. J is TRBJ2-2 and V is TRBV12-3 or TRBV12-4; the D is unclear. The CDR3 is made up of 15 amino acids. The CDR3: CANSLISPPTGELFF. CDR3 nucleotide sequence: TGTGCCAACAGTTTAATCAGCCCACCCACCGGGGAGCTGTTTTTT.

This clonotype was observed a few times. The rearrangement links TRBV2 to TRBJ2-7; D not resolved. The CDR3 contains 11 residues. Germline V lookup: CDR1 SNHLY, CDR2 FYNNEI. Trimming shortened V by 2 bases and J by 10 bases, and 9 bases separated the two germline ends. The CDR3 reads CASSETHLQYF. In DNA form, the CDR3 reads TGTGCCAGCAGTGAAACACATCTCCAGTACTTC.

This clonotype was seen only a few times. The V gene is TRBV10-3, the J gene TRBJ2-1; TRBD2 matches 11 bases. The CDR3 runs to 14 residues. Germline V lookup: CDR1 ENHRY, CDR2 SYGVKD. Trimming cost V 3 bases and J 7 bases; bases outside gene matches: 2. CDR3 protein: CAISESSGGNEQFF. CDR3 nucleotides: TGTGCCATCAGTGAATCTAGCGGGGGGAATGAGCAGTTCTTC.

This clonotype was counted between two and nine times. The chain uses TRBV4-2 and TRBJ2-7; 10 bases match TRBD2. The CDR3 loop spans 14 amino acids. V was clipped by 1 base and J by 7 bases; unmatched bases: 4. The germline V gene has CDR1 LGHNA and CDR2 YNFKEQ. The CDR3 protein is CASSQGTSGNEQYF. The CDR3, as DNA: TGTGCCAGCAGCCAAGGGACTAGCGGCAATGAGCAGTACTTC.

The chain has TRBV6-1 and TRBJ2-6; the D call may be TRBD1 or TRBD2 (6 bases each). This CDR3 comprises 18 residues. Per germline, CDR1 MNHNS and CDR2 SASEGT. V gave up 6 bases and J gave up 0 bases, with 18 bases separating them. The CDR3 DNA sequence: TGTGCCAGCAGGACGGGGGCAGCATACTACTCTGGGGCCAACGTCCTGACTTTC. It is translated as CASRTGAAYYSGANVLTF.

The chain employs TRBV10-3 and TRBJ2-1; D is unresolved. The CDR3 has 12 residues. Trimming cost V 8 bases and J 8 bases, with 13 bases left between them. Per germline, CDR1 ENHRY and CDR2 SYGVKD. DNA of the CDR3: TGTGCCATCTCTATCTCAGACTATGAGCAGTTCTTC. It yields the protein CAISISDYEQFF.

This clonotype appeared a few times. The CDR3 DNA is TGCAGCGTCGAGCCCAGACCCTATGGCTACACCTTC. This gives the protein CSVEPRPYGYTF. The rearrangement joins TRBV29-1 to TRBJ1-2; D is undetermined. CDR3 length: 12 amino acids. From germline, CDR1 is SQVTM and CDR2 ANQGSEA. Trimming took off 6 bases at V and 4 bases at J, with 12 bases between the two ends.